A selection of T cell receptor beta chains follows, all from one sample in a study of cytomegalovirus exposure and HLA in healthy donors. TCRdb's copy holds only in-frame clones and misses some; the assay was immunoSEQ multiplex PCR. This table has under 200,000 clones, approximately 80% appearing once. Sample: PBMCs. The receptors stem from a male donor in good health and CMV-seropositive. The conserved cysteine and the conserved F or W are not part of the CDR3 here. Fields, in order: CDR3 protein, V gene, J gene, clone size. The size of a clone is reported for some rows only, either as once, few or many, or as a class for expanded clones.

cdr3_aa: ASSSGTAWETQY
v_call: TRBV18
j_call: TRBJ2-5
clone_size: .

cdr3_aa: ASSPQGSYNEQF
v_call: TRBV19
j_call: TRBJ2-1
clone_size: .

cdr3_aa: ASSSNQGEAQH
v_call: TRBV11-3
j_call: TRBJ1-5
clone_size: .

cdr3_aa: ASSLQGNYGYT
v_call: TRBV9
j_call: TRBJ1-2
clone_size: .

cdr3_aa: ASSPITGLEVQY
v_call: TRBV18
j_call: TRBJ2-4
clone_size: few

cdr3_aa: ASSQDPIRAPGDEQY
v_call: TRBV4-3
j_call: TRBJ2-7
clone_size: .

cdr3_aa: ASNKGEDYGYT
v_call: TRBV5-1
j_call: TRBJ1-2
clone_size: .

cdr3_aa: ASSQAGFNTDTQY
v_call: TRBV4-3
j_call: TRBJ2-3
clone_size: .

cdr3_aa: ASSLGTYYGYT
v_call: TRBV5-8
j_call: TRBJ1-2
clone_size: .

cdr3_aa: ASSLVGDRGLQETQY
v_call: TRBV5-1
j_call: TRBJ2-5
clone_size: .

cdr3_aa: ASGQSEQY
v_call: TRBV19
j_call: TRBJ2-7
clone_size: .

cdr3_aa: ASRAEYEQY
v_call: TRBV5-1
j_call: TRBJ2-7
clone_size: .

cdr3_aa: ASRTTIQGAEGYT
v_call: TRBV5-4
j_call: TRBJ1-2
clone_size: once

cdr3_aa: ASGSTHGSIYEQY
v_call: TRBV12-5
j_call: TRBJ2-7
clone_size: .

cdr3_aa: ASSPPIDSGSTDTQY
v_call: TRBV27
j_call: TRBJ2-3
clone_size: .

cdr3_aa: ASSLEDSQETQY
v_call: TRBV11-3
j_call: TRBJ2-5
clone_size: .

cdr3_aa: ASKVPGGVENIQY
v_call: TRBV6-6
j_call: TRBJ2-4
clone_size: .

cdr3_aa: SAPGQGQYGYT
v_call: TRBV29-1
j_call: TRBJ1-2
clone_size: .

cdr3_aa: ASSLRQEKLF
v_call: TRBV7-2
j_call: TRBJ1-4
clone_size: .

cdr3_aa: ASSADNTNPAYGYT
v_call: TRBV11-3
j_call: TRBJ1-2
clone_size: .

cdr3_aa: ASSIQGSNSPLH
v_call: TRBV19
j_call: TRBJ1-6
clone_size: once

cdr3_aa: ASSHESGLKDFTYEQY
v_call: TRBV4-1
j_call: TRBJ2-7
clone_size: .

cdr3_aa: ASYGGQGADTQY
v_call: TRBV11-1
j_call: TRBJ2-3
clone_size: .

cdr3_aa: ASSLSQGQGNYGYT
v_call: TRBV28
j_call: TRBJ1-2
clone_size: .

cdr3_aa: ASSLREWGDTQY
v_call: TRBV5-1
j_call: TRBJ2-3
clone_size: once

cdr3_aa: ASSLTGPSYEQY
v_call: TRBV7-9
j_call: TRBJ2-7
clone_size: .

cdr3_aa: ASSLAGQGMGGYT
v_call: TRBV7-6
j_call: TRBJ1-2
clone_size: .

cdr3_aa: ASSYGTARQTQY
v_call: TRBV6-5
j_call: TRBJ2-5
clone_size: .

cdr3_aa: ASNSGSGNTGELF
v_call: TRBV5-1
j_call: TRBJ2-2
clone_size: .

cdr3_aa: ASSFQAGDDEQF
v_call: TRBV5-1
j_call: TRBJ2-1
clone_size: once

cdr3_aa: ASRMDSSYEQY
v_call: TRBV6-5
j_call: TRBJ2-7
clone_size: .

cdr3_aa: ASSLRGSRTDTQY
v_call: TRBV27
j_call: TRBJ2-3
clone_size: .

cdr3_aa: ASSDRGTNYGYT
v_call: TRBV6-4
j_call: TRBJ1-2
clone_size: .

cdr3_aa: ASSLAGKGSQPQH
v_call: TRBV5-1
j_call: TRBJ1-5
clone_size: .

cdr3_aa: ASSQARGGTDTQY
v_call: TRBV5-8
j_call: TRBJ2-3
clone_size: .

cdr3_aa: ASSYGLGTQY
v_call: TRBV6-5
j_call: TRBJ2-7
clone_size: .

cdr3_aa: ASSSLGTAGNTIY
v_call: TRBV2
j_call: TRBJ1-3
clone_size: .

cdr3_aa: AISEGGLTSYEQY
v_call: TRBV10-3
j_call: TRBJ2-7
clone_size: .

cdr3_aa: ASSPMGLNEQF
v_call: TRBV11-1
j_call: TRBJ2-1
clone_size: .

cdr3_aa: ASSPGTSGDNEQF
v_call: TRBV11-3
j_call: TRBJ2-1
clone_size: once

cdr3_aa: ASSFGQTYGYT
v_call: TRBV5-1
j_call: TRBJ1-2
clone_size: .

cdr3_aa: AWRVGGQQY
v_call: TRBV30
j_call: TRBJ2-7
clone_size: few

cdr3_aa: ATYFWGYT
v_call: TRBV25-1
j_call: TRBJ1-2
clone_size: .

cdr3_aa: ASSQVPVEAF
v_call: TRBV14
j_call: TRBJ1-1
clone_size: .

cdr3_aa: ASSTTIGQGPETQY
v_call: TRBV7-6
j_call: TRBJ2-5
clone_size: .

cdr3_aa: ASSTRGGIAGTPYEQY
v_call: TRBV11-2
j_call: TRBJ2-7
clone_size: .

cdr3_aa: ASSLGLVADTQY
v_call: TRBV5-1
j_call: TRBJ2-3
clone_size: .

cdr3_aa: ASSFLGPTDTQY
v_call: TRBV11-1
j_call: TRBJ2-3
clone_size: few

cdr3_aa: ASSTTGSSYEQY
v_call: TRBV19
j_call: TRBJ2-7
clone_size: .

cdr3_aa: ASSMGLAVITDTQY
v_call: TRBV19
j_call: TRBJ2-3
clone_size: few

cdr3_aa: ASSLPGAGLYEQY
v_call: TRBV5-6
j_call: TRBJ2-7
clone_size: few

cdr3_aa: SSSVGQTYEQY
v_call: TRBV7-9
j_call: TRBJ2-7
clone_size: .

cdr3_aa: SVRDPYERGTQY
v_call: TRBV29-1
j_call: TRBJ2-3
clone_size: .